The entry below describes one T cell receptor (beta chain). Antigen specificity is unknown. PCR primers comprised 60 Vbeta and 13 Jbeta primers. Source study methods: In a later analysis, 70 million to 80 million unique TCR beta chains included roughly 11 million shared by two or more donors. TCRdb keeps only in-frame clones here, not all; method: immunoSEQ multiplex PCR. V and J calls and clone size are given by that table; D and trimming were obtained from the DNA. The data contain about 82,000 clones, more than 80% of them singletons. CDR1 and CDR2 (germline): ENHRY, SYGVKD. The V gene end was trimmed by 6 bases and the J gene end by 0 bases; junction bases not matched to a gene: 7. The CDR3 consists of 15 residues. The sample belongs to a study of cytomegalovirus exposure and HLA in healthy donors. Study-level findings and limits: Common viral pathogens (according to a later analysis) appeared linked to several of the most significant clusters. According to a later analysis, donors in an Asian-associated ancestry cluster reportedly had fewer N-insertions than the roughly 670-donor mean.

What was sequenced was PBMCs. V is TRBV10-3 and J is TRBJ1-2; 7 positions match TRBD1. This sequence originates from a man aged 18 to 30 in good health and CMV-seronegative. Written as DNA, the CDR3 is TGTGCCATCAGCACAAAACAGGGGCCTAACTATGGCTACACCTTC. Encoded protein: CAISTKQGPNYGYTF.